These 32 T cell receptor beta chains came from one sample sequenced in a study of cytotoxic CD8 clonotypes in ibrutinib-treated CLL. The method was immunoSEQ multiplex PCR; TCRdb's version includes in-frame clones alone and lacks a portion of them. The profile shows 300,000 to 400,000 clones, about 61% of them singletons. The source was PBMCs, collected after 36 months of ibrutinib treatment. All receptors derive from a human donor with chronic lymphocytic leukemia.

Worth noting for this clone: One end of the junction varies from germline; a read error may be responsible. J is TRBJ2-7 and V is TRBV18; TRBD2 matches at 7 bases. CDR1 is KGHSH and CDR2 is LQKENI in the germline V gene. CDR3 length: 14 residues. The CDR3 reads CASSPPTSSHEQYF. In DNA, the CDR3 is TGTGCCAGCTCACCACCGACTAGCTCCCACGAGCAGTACTTC.

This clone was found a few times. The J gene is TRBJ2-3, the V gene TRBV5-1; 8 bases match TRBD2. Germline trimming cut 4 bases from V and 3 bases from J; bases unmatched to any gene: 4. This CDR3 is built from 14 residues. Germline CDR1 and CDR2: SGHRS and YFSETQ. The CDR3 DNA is TGCGCCAGCAGCCCCCGACTAGCGACAGATACGCAGTATTTT. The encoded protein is CASSPRLATDTQYF.

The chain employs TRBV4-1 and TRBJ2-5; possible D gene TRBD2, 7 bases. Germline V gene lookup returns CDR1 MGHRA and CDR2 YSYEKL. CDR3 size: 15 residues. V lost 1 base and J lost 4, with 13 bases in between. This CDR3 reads CASSQGGGRGETQYF. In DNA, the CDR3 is TGCGCCAGCAGCCAAGGGGGGGGGCGAGGAGAGACCCAGTACTTC.

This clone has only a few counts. In DNA, the CDR3 is TGTGCCACCAAAGGGGAGTTGGGAAGCTCCCTCCACTTT. Translation gives CATKGELGSSLHF. V and J are TRBV2 and TRBJ1-6; tentative D call: TRBD1 (5 bases). V was shortened by 10 bases and J by 14 bases, with 21 bases between the two germline ends. The CDR3 is made up of 13 amino acids. Germline V gives CDR1 SNHLY, CDR2 FYNNEI.

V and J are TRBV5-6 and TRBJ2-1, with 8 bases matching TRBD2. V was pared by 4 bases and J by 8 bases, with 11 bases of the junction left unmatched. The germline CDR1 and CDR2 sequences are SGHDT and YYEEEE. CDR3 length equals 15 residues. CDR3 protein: CASSPQREPQDEQFF. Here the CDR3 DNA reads TGTGCCAGCAGCCCCCAGCGGGAGCCACAAGATGAGCAGTTCTTC.

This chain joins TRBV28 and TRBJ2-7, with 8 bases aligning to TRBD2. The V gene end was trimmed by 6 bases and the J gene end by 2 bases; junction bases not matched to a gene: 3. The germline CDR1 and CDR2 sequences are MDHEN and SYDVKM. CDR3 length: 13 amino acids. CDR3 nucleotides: TGTGCCAGCAGACTAGCGGCTACCTACGAGCAGTACTTC. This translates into CASRLAATYEQYF.

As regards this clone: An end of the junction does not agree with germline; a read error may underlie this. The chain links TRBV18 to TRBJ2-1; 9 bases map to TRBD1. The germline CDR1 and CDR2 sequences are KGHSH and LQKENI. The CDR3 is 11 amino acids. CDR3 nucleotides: TGTGCCAGCTCACAGGGGACAGGGACAATCTTC. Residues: CASSQGTGTIF.

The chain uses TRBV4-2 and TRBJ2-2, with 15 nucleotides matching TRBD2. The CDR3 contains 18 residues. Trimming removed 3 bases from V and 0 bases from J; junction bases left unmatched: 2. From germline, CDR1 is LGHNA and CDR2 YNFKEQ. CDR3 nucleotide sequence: TGTGCCAGCAGCCACGGGACTAGCGGGGGGTCGAACACCGGGGAGCTGTTTTTT. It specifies CASSHGTSGGSNTGELFF.

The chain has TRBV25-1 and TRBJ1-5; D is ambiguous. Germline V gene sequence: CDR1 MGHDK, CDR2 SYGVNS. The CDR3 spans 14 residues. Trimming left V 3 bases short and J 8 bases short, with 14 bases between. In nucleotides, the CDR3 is TGTGCCAGCAGTGAGGTCGGGTACTTGGAGCCCCAGCATTTT. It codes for CASSEVGYLEPQHF.

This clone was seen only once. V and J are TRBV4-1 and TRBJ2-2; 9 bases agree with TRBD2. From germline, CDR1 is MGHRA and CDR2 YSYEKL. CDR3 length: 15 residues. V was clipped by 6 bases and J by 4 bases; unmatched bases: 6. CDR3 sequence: CASRYSGSGTGELFF. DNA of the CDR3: TGCGCCAGCAGATATAGCGGGAGTGGCACCGGGGAGCTGTTTTTT.

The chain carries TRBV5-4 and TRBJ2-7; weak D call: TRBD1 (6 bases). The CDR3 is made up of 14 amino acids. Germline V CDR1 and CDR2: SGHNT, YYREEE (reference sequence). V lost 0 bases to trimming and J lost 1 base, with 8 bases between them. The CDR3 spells CASSLGGPSYEQYF. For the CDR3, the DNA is TGTGCCAGCAGCTTGGGGGGGCCTTCCTACGAGCAGTACTTC.

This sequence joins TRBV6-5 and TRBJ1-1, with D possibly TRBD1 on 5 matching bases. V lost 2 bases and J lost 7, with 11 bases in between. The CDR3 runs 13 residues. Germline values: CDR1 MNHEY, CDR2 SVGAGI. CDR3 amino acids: CASSYGQGVEAFF. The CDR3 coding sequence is TGTGCCAGCAGTTACGGACAAGGTGTTGAAGCTTTCTTT.

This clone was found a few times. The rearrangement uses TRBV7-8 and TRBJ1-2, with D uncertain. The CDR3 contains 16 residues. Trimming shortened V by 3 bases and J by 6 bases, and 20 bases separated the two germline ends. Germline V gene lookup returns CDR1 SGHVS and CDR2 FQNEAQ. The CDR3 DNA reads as TGTGCCAGCAGCTTCCCGGCCTATGGTCGCCCGGATGGCTACACCTTC. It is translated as CASSFPAYGRPDGYTF.

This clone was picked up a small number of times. The CDR3 sequence: CASSQARSDTQYF. The CDR3 coding sequence is TGCGCCAGCAGCCAGGCCCGGTCAGATACGCAGTATTTT. The chain is built from TRBV4-1 and TRBJ2-3; D unclear. The CDR3 covers 13 residues. The V gene lost 3 bases and the J gene lost 4 bases, with 8 bases spanning the gap. CDR1 and CDR2 (germline): MGHRA, YSYEKL.

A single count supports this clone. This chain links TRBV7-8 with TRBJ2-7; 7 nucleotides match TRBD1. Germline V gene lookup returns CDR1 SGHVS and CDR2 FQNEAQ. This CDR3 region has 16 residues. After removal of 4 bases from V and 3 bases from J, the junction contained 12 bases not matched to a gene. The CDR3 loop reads CASSSITGVDIYEQYF. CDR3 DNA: TGTGCCAGCAGCTCGATAACAGGGGTCGATATCTACGAGCAGTACTTC.

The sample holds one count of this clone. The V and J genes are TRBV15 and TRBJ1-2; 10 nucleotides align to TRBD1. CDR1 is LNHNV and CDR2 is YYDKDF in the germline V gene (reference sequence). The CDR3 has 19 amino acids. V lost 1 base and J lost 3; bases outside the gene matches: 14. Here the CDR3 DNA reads TGTGCCACCAGCAGAGGTGGTCGGGGACAGGGGATCGAGGACTATGGCTACACCTTC. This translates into CATSRGGRGQGIEDYGYTF.

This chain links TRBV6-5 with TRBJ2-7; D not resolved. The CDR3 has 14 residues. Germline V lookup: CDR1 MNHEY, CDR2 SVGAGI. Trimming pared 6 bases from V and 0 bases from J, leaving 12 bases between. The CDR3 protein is CASSPLAASYEQYF. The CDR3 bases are TGTGCCAGCAGCCCCCTGGCGGCCTCCTACGAGCAGTACTTC.

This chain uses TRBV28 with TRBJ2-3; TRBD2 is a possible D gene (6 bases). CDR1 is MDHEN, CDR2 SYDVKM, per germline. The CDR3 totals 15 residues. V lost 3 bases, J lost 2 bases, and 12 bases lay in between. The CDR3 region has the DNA TGTGCCAGCAGTTTTGGCGGGGATCTCACAGATACGCAGTATTTT. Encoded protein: CASSFGGDLTDTQYF.

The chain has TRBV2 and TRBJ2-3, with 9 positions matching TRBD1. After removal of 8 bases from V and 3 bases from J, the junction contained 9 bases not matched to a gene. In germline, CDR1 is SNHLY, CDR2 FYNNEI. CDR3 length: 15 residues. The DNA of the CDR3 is TGTGCCAGCGTTACAGGGGGCTGGTGGACAGATACGCAGTATTTT. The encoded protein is CASVTGGWWTDTQYF.

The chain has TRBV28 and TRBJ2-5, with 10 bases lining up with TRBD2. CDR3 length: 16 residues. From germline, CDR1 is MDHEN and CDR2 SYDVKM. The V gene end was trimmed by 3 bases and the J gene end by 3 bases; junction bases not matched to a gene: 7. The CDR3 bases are TGTGCCAGCAGTTTCCTTGGTAGCGGGGGGAAAGAGACCCAGTACTTC. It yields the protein CASSFLGSGGKETQYF.

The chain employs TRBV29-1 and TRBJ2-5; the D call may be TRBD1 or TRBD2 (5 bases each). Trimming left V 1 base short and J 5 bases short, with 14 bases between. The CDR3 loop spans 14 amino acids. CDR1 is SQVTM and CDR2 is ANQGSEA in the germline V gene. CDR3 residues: CSVEATGEGETQYF. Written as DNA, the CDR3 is TGCAGCGTTGAAGCGACGGGCGAGGGGGAGACCCAGTACTTC.

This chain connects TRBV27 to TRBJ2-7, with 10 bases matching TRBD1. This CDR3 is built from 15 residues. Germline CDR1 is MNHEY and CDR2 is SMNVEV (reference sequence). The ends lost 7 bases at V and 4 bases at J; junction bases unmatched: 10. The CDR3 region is CASKYADRGGYEQYF. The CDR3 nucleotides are TGTGCCAGCAAATACGCGGACAGGGGGGGATACGAGCAGTACTTC.

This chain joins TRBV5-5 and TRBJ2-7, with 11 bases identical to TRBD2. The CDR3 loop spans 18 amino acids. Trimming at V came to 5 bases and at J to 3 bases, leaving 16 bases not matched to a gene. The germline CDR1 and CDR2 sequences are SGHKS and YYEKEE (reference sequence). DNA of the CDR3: TGTGCCAGCAGGTTACTCCCCGTACTAGCGGGAGAGGGCTACGAGCAGTACTTC. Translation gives CASRLLPVLAGEGYEQYF.

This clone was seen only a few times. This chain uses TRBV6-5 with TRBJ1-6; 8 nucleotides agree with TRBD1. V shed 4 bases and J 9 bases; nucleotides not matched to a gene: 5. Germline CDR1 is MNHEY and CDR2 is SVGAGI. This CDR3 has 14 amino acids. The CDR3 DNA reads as TGTGCCAGCAGTTCCGGACAGGGAGGTTCACCCCTCCACTTT. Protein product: CASSSGQGGSPLHF.

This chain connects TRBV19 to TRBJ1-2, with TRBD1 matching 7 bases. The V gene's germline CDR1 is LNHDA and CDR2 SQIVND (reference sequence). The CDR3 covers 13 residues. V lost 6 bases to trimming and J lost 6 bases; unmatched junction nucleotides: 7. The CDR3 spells CASRESGTDGYTF. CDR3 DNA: TGTGCCAGTAGGGAGTCCGGGACAGATGGCTACACCTTC.

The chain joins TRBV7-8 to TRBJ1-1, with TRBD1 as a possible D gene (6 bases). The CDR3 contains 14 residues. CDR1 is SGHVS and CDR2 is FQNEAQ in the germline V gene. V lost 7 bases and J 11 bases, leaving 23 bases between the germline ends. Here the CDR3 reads CASTLGQNNEVAFF. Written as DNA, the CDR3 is TGTGCCAGCACCCTCGGACAGAACAATGAAGTGGCTTTCTTT. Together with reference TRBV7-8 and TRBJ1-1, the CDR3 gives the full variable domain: GAGVSQSPRYKVAKRGQDVALRCDPISGHVSLFWYQQALGQGPEFLTYFQNEAQLDKSGLPSDRFFAERPEGSVSTLKIQRTQQEDSAVYLCASTLGQNNEVAFFGQGTRLTVV.

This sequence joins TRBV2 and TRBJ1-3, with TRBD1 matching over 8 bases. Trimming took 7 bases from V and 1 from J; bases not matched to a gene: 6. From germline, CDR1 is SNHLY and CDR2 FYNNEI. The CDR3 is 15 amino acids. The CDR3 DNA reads TGTGCCAGCAACCAGGGGGCAGAGTCTGGAAACACCATATATTTT. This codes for CASNQGAESGNTIYF.

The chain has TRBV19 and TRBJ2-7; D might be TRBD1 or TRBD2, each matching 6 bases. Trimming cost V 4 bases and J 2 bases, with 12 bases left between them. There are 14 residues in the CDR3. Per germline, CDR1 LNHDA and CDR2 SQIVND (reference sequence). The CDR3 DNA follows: TGTGCCAGTAGTAGCGGGGCAGGGGCCTACGAGCAGTACTTC. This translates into CASSSGAGAYEQYF.

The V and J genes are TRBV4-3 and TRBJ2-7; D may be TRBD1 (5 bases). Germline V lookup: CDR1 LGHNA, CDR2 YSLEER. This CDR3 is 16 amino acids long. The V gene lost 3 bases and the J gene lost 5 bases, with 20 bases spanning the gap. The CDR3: CASSQTGGAPINEQYF. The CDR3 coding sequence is TGCGCCAGCAGCCAGACCGGTGGGGCCCCAATAAACGAGCAGTACTTC.

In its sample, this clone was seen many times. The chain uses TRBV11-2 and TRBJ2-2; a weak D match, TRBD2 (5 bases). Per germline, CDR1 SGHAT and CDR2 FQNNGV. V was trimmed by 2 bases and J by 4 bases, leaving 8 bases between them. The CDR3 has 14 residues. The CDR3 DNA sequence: TGTGCCAGCAGCTTAAATGCGGGCACCGGGGAGCTGTTTTTT. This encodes CASSLNAGTGELFF.

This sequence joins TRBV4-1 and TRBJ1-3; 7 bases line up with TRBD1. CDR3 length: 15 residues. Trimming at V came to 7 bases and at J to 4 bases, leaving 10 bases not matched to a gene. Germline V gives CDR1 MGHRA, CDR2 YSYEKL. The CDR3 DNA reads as TGCGCCAGCACCCCGGGACAGAAGAACGGAAACACCATATATTTT. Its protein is CASTPGQKNGNTIYF.

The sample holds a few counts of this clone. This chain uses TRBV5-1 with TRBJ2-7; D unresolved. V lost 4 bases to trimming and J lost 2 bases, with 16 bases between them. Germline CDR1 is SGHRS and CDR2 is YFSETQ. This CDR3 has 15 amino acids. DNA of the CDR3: TGCGCCAGCAGCCCGGAAATGTTCCGGCCCTACGAGCAGTACTTC. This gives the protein CASSPEMFRPYEQYF.